Each of the 2 T cell receptor beta chains below was sequenced from the same sample in a study of brain T cells in children with intractable seizures. Libraries were prepared by immunoSEQ multiplex PCR; TCRdb keeps only in-frame clonotypes and omits some of them. Here the sample spans under 400,000 clones, about 94% being singletons. Time point of the sample: blood from clinic visit 5 months post-surgery; TSC patient then seizure free. The sequencing used peripheral blood, collected 4 to 5 months after surgery. The receptor set was obtained from a boy less than two years old with tuberous sclerosis and intractable seizures.

V gene TRBV6-2 or TRBV6-3 combines with J gene TRBJ1-3; D call uncertain. Per germline, CDR1 MNHEY and CDR2 SVGEGT. With 5 bases removed from V and 2 bases from J, the gap between germline ends came to 16 bases. The CDR3 is 16 residues long. CDR3 in amino acids: CASSPNPRPAGNTIYF. The CDR3 DNA follows: TGTGCCAGCAGTCCCAACCCCAGGCCAGCTGGAAACACCATATATTTT.

The V and J genes are TRBV7-9 and TRBJ1-2; 7 bases agree with TRBD1. Germline V gene lookup returns CDR1 SEHNR and CDR2 FQNEAQ (reference sequence). CDR3 length: 13 amino acids. With V trimmed by 2 bases and J by 4 bases, 1 base remained unmatched. The CDR3 loop is CASSLWTGYGYTF. The CDR3 DNA reads as TGTGCCAGCAGCTTATGGACAGGCTATGGCTACACCTTC.